This T cell receptor beta chain was sequenced for a study of regulatory T cells in long-lasting Graves disease. General study results and limits: Results may be inaccurate due to the small sample size. For persistent Graves' patients, TCR diversity was lower than for newly diagnosed ones.

The CDR3 spans 13 residues. V lost 2 bases and J lost 5, with 7 bases in between. At least ten counts were recorded for this clonotype. Its matching antigen is unknown. The time point denotes: newly diagnosed GD, antithyroid drugs for less than 3 months. RNA from PBMCs was the source of the TCR library. CDR3 regions were amplified by Arm-PCR using iRepertoire HTBI primers to build TCR beta libraries. TCRdb re-analysed the multiplex PCR reads in MiXCR, keeping a single row per CDR3 protein. Of around 500,000 distinct CDR3 sequences listed, about 13% are singletons. These data also formed part of another study, on T cells in Graves' hyperthyroidism and ophthalmopathy.

The material sequenced was peripheral blood mononuclear cells (PBMCs), taken at new diagnosis, from a patient treated with antithyroid drugs. The gene calls are TRBV12-3 or TRBV12-4 and TRBJ2-1; D is undetermined. The sequence was collected from a man younger than 45 with Graves disease. The CDR3 coding sequence is TGTGCCAGCAGTTTATTGCCCCACAATGAGCAGTTCTTC. Translating gives CASSLLPHNEQFF.